This TCR beta chain comes out of a study of blood T cell repertoires in COVID-19. V lost 4 bases to trimming and J lost 4 bases, with 22 bases between them. Germline values: CDR1 ENHRY, CDR2 SYGVKD. There are 17 residues in the CDR3. In the original analysis: Estimation of nucleated cell counts was performed using reference gene primer amplification. Produced via immunoSEQ multiplex PCR; TCRdb's table is partial and in-frame only. V and J calls and clone size come straight from that table; D and trimming were deduced from the DNA. Of roughly 400,000 clones detected, more than 75% appear once; the ten largest clones hold roughly 9.4%. Donors were grouped by their self-reported clinical history.

The TCR comes from a woman aged 45-65 years who had recovered from COVID-19. This rearrangement joins TRBV10-3 to TRBJ1-1; maybe TRBD1 (6 bases). Sequenced sample: PBMCs or T cells enriched from blood (not recorded which). CDR3 in amino acids: CAISATGRELRPTEAFF. In DNA, the CDR3 is TGTGCCATCAGTGCGACAGGTCGGGAATTGAGACCCACTGAAGCTTTCTTT.